The clone carrying this TCR beta chain has a handful of counts. The antigen is not known. For the second PCR, which ran for roughly 7 to 11 cycles, a sample-barcoded 5' primer and a J-beta primer mix were used. A minimum of 2.5 million CDR3-containing paired-end reads was obtained for each sample. TCRdb ran MiXCR on the 5' RACE reads and lists one entry per CDR3 protein. Among 650,000 to 800,000 distinct CDR3 sequences listed, more than 40% were seen once. From germline, CDR1 is SEHNR and CDR2 FQNEAQ (reference sequence). After removal of 4 bases from V and 1 base from J, the junction contained 6 bases not matched to a gene. CDR3 size: 16 residues. This entry comes from a study of blood T cells in healthy people across ages. Overall study results and limits: Diversity of TCR beta per million T cells declined in a roughly linear way with age.

The sequencing input was blood. The source is a man in his sixties in good health. The chain couples TRBV7-9 to TRBJ2-2; 7 nucleotides match TRBD1. CDR3 sequence: CASSYRGQQNTGELFF. CDR3 nucleotide sequence: TGTGCCAGCAGCTACCGGGGACAGCAGAACACCGGGGAGCTGTTTTTT.